This TCR beta chain was profiled in a study of OX40 agonist ivuxolimab in advanced cancers. Looking at the study overall: Patients with hepatocellular carcinoma, melanoma, renal cell or head and neck cancer made up the dose-escalation patients. One patient with hepatocellular carcinoma and two with cutaneous melanoma, three in all, had partial responses. General observations from the study: CD4+ and CD8+ blood T cells expanded clonally by week 6 at 0.1 to 3.0 mg/kg. Expanded clones were, on average, more numerous among CD8+ T cells than CD4+.

The length of the CDR3 is 12 residues. CDR1 and CDR2 from the germline V gene are SGHNT and YENEEA. The V segment lost 4 bases and the J segment 8 bases; nucleotides outside the gene matches: 1. As for this clone: Its antigen is not identified.

Sequencing was performed with immunoSEQ multiplex PCR; in TCRdb, only in-frame clones are kept and a portion is missing. This sample yields tens of thousands of clones, of which roughly 90% are seen a single time; around 0.95% belongs to the top ten. This receptor was taken from an adult with an advanced solid tumor such as melanoma, head and neck, liver or kidney cancer. The chain employs TRBV11-3 and TRBJ2-2, with 7 bases identical to TRBD1. The starting material was CD4+ or CD8+ T cells sorted from blood, obtained in a trial of the OX40 agonist ivuxolimab. The CDR3 is CASSSQGGELFF. The DNA for the CDR3 is TGTGCCAGCAGCTCACAGGGGGGGGAGCTGTTTTTT.